The clone carrying this T cell receptor (beta chain) was recorded many times. Original methodology: Nucleated cell number was recorded as an estimate derived from reference gene primer amplification. Sequenced by immunoSEQ multiplex PCR; TCRdb stores in-frame clones only, minus some. V and J calls and clone size are as listed in that table; D and trimming were resolved from the DNA. The table includes around 120,000 clones, 71% detected once. This record comes from a study of blood T cell repertoires in COVID-19. Trimming took off 5 bases at V and 4 bases at J, with 11 bases between the two ends. CDR1 and CDR2 from the germline V gene are MNHEY and SVGAGI. The CDR3 has 13 residues.

What was sequenced was peripheral blood. The chain uses TRBV6-5 and TRBJ1-2, with D possibly being TRBD1 (5 bases). This receptor was obtained from a human donor with acute or convalescent COVID-19. The donor label of this sample is uncertain. The CDR3 protein is CASSRQPIYGYTF. The DNA of the CDR3 is TGTGCCAGCAGTCGACAGCCTATCTATGGCTACACCTTC.